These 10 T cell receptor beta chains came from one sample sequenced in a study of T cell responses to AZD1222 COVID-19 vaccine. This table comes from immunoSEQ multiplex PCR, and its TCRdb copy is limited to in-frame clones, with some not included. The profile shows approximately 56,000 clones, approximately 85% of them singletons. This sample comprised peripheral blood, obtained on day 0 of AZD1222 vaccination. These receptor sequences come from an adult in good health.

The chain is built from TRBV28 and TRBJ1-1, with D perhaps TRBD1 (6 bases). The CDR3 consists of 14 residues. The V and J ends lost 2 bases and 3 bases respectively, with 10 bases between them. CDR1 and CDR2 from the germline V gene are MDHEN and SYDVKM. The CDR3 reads CASSLGGAYTEAFF. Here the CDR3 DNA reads TGTGCCAGCAGTTTAGGGGGGGCGTACACTGAAGCTTTCTTT. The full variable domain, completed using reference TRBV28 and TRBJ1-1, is DVKVTQSSRYLVKRTGEKVFLECVQDMDHENMFWYRQDPGLGLRLIYFSYDVKMKEKGDIPEGYSVSREKKERFSLILESASTNQTSMYLCASSLGGAYTEAFFGQGTRLTVV.

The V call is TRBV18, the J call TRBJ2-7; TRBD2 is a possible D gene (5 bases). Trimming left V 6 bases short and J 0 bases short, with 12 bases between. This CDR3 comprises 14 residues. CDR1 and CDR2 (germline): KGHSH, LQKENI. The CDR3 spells CASSRAPRSYEQYF. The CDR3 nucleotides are TGTGCCAGCTCGCGGGCACCCCGCTCCTACGAGCAGTACTTC.

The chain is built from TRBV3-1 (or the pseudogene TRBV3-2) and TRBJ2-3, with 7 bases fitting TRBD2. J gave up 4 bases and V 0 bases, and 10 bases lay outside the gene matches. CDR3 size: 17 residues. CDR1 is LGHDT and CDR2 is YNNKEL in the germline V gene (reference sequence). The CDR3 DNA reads TGTGCCAGCAGCCAAGATCTGGGGGGGTTGGGGCCAGATACGCAGTATTTT. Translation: CASSQDLGGLGPDTQYF.

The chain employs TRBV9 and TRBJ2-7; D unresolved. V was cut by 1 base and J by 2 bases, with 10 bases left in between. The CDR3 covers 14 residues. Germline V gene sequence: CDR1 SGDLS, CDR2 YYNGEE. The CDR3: CASSVQVNPYEQYF. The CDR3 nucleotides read TGTGCCAGCAGCGTACAGGTTAACCCCTACGAGCAGTACTTC.

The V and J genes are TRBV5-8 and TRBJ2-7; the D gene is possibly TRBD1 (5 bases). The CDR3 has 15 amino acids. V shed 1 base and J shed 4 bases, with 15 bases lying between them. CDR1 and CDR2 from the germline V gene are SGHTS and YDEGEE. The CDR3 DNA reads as TGTGCCAGCAGCTTGTATATGGACAAGTCTTACGAGCAGTACTTC. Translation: CASSLYMDKSYEQYF.

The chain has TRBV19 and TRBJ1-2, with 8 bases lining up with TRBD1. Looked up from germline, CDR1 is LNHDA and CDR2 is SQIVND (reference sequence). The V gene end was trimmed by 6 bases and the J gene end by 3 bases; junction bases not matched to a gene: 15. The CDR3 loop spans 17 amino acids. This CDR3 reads CASSRLPRGPSYYGYTF. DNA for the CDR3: TGTGCCAGTAGCAGGCTTCCCAGGGGGCCTTCCTACTATGGCTACACCTTC.

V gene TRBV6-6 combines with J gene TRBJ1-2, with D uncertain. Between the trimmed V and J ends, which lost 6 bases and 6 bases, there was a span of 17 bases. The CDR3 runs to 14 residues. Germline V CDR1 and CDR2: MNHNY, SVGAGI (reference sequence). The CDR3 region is CASSYNLGRDGYTF. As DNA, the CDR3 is TGTGCCAGCAGCTACAATCTAGGCCGTGATGGCTACACCTTC.

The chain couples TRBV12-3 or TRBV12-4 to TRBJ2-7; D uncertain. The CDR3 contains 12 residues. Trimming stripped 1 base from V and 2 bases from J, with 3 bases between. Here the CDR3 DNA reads TGTGCCAGCAGTTTAGAAGCCTACGAGCAGTACTTC. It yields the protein CASSLEAYEQYF.

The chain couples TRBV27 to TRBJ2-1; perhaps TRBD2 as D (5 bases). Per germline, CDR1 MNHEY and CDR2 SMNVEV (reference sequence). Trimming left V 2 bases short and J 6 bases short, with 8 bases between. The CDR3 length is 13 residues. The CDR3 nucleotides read TGTGCCAGCAGTTTACCCGCGGGCAATGAGCAGTTCTTC. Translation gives CASSLPAGNEQFF.

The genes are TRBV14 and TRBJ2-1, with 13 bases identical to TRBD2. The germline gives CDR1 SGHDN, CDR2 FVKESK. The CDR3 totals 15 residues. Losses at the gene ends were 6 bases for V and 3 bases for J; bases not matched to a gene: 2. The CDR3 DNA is TGTGCCAGCAGTCGACTAGCGGGGGGCTACAATGAGCAGTTCTTC. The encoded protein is CASSRLAGGYNEQFF.